A selection of T cell receptor beta chains follows, all from one sample in a study of blood T cells in healthy people across ages. TCRdb re-derived calls from the 5' RACE reads in MiXCR, one entry per CDR3 protein. The table lists approximately 1,000,000 distinct CDR3 sequences, 45% of them singletons. The sample consisted of blood. These TCRs come from a woman aged 60-75 years in good health. CDR3s include the opening cysteine and the closing phenylalanine or tryptophan. Fields, in order: J gene, clone size, V gene, D gene, CDR3 DNA, CDR3 protein. The D gene is left open where the match is weak. Not every row has a clone size; where given, it reads once, few, many or a size class.

TRBJ2-2 - TRBV21-1 - TGTGCCAGCACATCCCAAGTAGCGGGAAAGGCCGGGGAGCTGTTTTTT CASTSQVAGKAGELFF
TRBJ2-7 - TRBV21-1 - TGTGCCAGCAGCATCTCTCCGGCACCCTCCCACGAGCAGTACTTC CASSISPAPSHEQYF
TRBJ2-7 few TRBV3-1 - TGTGCCAGCAGCCAACATTGGACGTTAATATCCTACGAGCAGTACTTC CASSQHWTLISYEQYF
TRBJ2-5 many TRBV20-1 TRBD1 TGCAGTGCCTCGACAGGGGTTCAAGAGACCCAGTACTTC CSASTGVQETQYF
TRBJ2-5 - TRBV11-2 - TGTGCCAGCAGCTTTGCGGCAGAGACCCAGTACTTC CASSFAAETQYF
TRBJ2-7 - TRBV15 TRBD2 TGTGCCACCAGCAGACAGGGGGGGATGAGCGGGAGGGCCGAGCAGTACTTC CATSRQGGMSGRAEQYF
TRBJ2-1 - TRBV11-3 - TGTGCCAGCAGCCCAGGGCCGGGGTCGGGTGAGCAGTTCTTC CASSPGPGSGEQFF
TRBJ2-1 few TRBV20-1 - TGCAGTGCTAGATGGCCCGTCGATGAGCAGTTCTTC CSARWPVDEQFF
TRBJ2-5 - TRBV7-6 - TGTGCCAGCAGCCTAACAGGGAGTCGGGAGACCCAGTACTTC CASSLTGSRETQYF
TRBJ1-2 - TRBV5-1 - TGCGCCAGCAGCCGGGCAACGGGTCTCAATCCTGCGCACTATGGCTACACCTTC CASSRATGLNPAHYGYTF
TRBJ2-5 few TRBV2 - TGTGCCAGCAGTGTCGAGTACCAAGAGACCCAGTACTTC CASSVEYQETQYF
TRBJ1-2 few TRBV29-1 TRBD1 TGCAGCGTCGCTGGGACAGCGGATTACCGCGGCTACACCTTC CSVAGTADYRGYTF
TRBJ1-2 few TRBV7-9 TRBD1 TGTGCCAGCAGCCCCGGCCTCGGACAGGGTGGCTACACCTTC CASSPGLGQGGYTF
TRBJ1-3 - TRBV25-1 - TGTGCCAGCAGTGAATCGCTAGGGGTTGGCAGGGGAAACACCATATATTTT CASSESLGVGRGNTIYF
TRBJ2-6 few TRBV12-3/TRBV12-4 - TGTGCCAGCAGTTTATTCTCATCAGGGGCTGGGGCCAACGTCCTGACTTTC CASSLFSSGAGANVLTF